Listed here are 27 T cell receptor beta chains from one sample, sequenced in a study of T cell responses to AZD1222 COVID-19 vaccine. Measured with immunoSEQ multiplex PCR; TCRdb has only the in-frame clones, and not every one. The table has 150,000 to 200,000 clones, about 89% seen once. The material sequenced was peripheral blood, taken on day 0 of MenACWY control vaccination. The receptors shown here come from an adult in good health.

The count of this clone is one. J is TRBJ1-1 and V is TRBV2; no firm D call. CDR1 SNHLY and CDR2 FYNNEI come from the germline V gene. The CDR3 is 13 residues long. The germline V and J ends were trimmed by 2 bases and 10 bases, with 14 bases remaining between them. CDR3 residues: CASSETVLVIAFF. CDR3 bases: TGTGCCAGCAGTGAAACCGTCCTCGTTATAGCTTTCTTT.

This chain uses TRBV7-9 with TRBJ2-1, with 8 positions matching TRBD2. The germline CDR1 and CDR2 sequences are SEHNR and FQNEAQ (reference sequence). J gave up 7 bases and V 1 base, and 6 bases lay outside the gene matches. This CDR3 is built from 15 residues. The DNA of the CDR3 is TGTGCCAGCAGCTTAGGAGCGGGAGTGTTAAATGAGCAGTTCTTC. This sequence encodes CASSLGAGVLNEQFF.

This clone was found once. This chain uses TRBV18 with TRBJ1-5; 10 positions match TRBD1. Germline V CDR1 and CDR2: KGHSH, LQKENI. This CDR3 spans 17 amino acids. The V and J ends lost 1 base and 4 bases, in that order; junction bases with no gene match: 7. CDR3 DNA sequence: TGTGCCAGCTCACCACAGACAGGGGGCTTAGCTAATCAGCCCCAGCATTTT. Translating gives CASSPQTGGLANQPQHF.

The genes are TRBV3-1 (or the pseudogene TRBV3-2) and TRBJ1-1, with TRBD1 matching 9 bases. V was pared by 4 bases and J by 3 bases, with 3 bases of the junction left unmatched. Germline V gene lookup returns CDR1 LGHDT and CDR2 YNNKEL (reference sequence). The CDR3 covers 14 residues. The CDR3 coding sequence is TGTGCCAGCAGCCTACAGGGGGCGGACACTGAAGCTTTCTTT. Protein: CASSLQGADTEAFF.

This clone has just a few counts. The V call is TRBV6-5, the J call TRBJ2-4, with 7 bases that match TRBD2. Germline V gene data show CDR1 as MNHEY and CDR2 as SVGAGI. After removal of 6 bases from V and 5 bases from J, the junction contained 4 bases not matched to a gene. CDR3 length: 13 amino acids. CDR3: CASSTSVENIQYF. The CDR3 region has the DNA TGTGCCAGCAGCACTAGCGTTGAAAACATTCAGTACTTC.

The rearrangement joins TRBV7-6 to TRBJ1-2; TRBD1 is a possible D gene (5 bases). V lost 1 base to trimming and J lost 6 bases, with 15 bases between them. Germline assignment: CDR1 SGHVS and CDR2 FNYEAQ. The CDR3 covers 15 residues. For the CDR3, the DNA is TGTGCCAGCAGCTTAGACCACCAGGGCCAGGATGGCTACACCTTC. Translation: CASSLDHQGQDGYTF.

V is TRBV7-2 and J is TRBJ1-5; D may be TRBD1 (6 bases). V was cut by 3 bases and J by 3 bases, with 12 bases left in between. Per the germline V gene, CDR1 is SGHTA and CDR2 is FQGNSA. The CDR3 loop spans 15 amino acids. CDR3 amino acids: CASSFGQGNNQPQHF. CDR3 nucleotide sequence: TGTGCCAGCAGCTTCGGGCAGGGGAACAATCAGCCCCAGCATTTT.

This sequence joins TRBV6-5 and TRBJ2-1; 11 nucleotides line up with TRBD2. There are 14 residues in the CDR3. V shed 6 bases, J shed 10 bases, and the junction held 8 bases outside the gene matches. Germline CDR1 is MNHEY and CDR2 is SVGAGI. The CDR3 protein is CASRASGGSREQFF. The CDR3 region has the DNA TGTGCCAGCAGAGCTAGCGGGGGGTCGAGAGAGCAGTTCTTC.

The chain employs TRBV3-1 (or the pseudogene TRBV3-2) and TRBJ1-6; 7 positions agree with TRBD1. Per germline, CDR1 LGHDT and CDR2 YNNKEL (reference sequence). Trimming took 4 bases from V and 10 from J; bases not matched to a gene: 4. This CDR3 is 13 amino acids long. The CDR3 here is CASSLTGDSPLHF. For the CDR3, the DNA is TGTGCCAGCAGCCTAACAGGGGACTCACCCCTCCACTTT.

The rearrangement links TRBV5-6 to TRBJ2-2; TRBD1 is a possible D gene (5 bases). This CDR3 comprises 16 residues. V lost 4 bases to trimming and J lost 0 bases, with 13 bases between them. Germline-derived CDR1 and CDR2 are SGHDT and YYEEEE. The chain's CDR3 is CASSPWGSANTGELFF. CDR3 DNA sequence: TGTGCCAGCAGCCCCTGGGGCAGTGCGAACACCGGGGAGCTGTTTTTT.

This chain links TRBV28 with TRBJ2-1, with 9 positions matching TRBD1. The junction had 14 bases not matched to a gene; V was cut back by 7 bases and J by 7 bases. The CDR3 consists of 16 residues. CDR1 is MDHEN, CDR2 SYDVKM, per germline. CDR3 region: CASNNPGTGRRNEQFF. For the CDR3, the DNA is TGTGCCAGCAACAACCCCGGGACAGGGAGGCGGAATGAGCAGTTCTTC.

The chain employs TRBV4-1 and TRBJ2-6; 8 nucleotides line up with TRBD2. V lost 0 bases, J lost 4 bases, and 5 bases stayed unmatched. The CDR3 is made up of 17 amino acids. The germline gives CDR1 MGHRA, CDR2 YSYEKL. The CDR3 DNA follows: TGCGCCAGCAGCCAAGATCGGGGGGGCTCAGGGGCCAACGTCCTGACTTTC. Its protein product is CASSQDRGGSGANVLTF.

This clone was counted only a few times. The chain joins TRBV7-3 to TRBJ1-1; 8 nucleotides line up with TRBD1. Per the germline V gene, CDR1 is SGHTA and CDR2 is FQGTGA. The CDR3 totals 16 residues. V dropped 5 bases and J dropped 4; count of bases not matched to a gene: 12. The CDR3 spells CASSDRGLSDPTEAFF. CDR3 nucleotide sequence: TGTGCCAGCAGCGACAGGGGCCTGTCGGATCCCACTGAAGCTTTCTTT.

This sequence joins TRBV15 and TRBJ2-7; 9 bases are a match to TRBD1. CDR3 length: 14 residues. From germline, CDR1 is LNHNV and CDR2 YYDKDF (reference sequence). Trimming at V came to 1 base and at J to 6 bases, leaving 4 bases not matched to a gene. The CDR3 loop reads CATSRGDRVGEQYF. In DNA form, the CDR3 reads TGTGCCACCAGCAGAGGGGACAGGGTAGGCGAGCAGTACTTC. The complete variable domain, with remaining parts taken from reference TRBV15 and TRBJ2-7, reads DAMVIQNPRYQVTQFGKPVTLSCSQTLNHNVMYWYQQKSSQAPKLLFHYYDKDFNNEADTPDNFQSRRPNTSFCFLDIRSPGLGDTAMYLCATSRGDRVGEQYFGPGTRLTVT.

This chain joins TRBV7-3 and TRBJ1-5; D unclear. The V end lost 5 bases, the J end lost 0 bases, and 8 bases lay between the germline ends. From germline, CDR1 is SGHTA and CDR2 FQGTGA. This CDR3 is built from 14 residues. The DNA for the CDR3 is TGTGCCAGCAGCCCTCCGGGTAGCAATCAGCCCCAGCATTTT. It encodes CASSPPGSNQPQHF.

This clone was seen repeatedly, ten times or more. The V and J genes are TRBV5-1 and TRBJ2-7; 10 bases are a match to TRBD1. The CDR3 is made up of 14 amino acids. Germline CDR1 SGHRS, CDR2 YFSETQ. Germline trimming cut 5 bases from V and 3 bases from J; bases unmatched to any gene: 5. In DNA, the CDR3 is TGCGCCAGCAGACTCGGACAGGGGGACTACGAGCAGTACTTC. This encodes CASRLGQGDYEQYF.

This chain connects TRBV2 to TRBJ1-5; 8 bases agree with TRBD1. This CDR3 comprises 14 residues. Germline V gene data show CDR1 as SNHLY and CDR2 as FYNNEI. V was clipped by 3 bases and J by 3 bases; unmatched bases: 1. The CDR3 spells CASSDRGLNQPQHF. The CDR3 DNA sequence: TGTGCCAGCAGTGACAGGGGGCTCAATCAGCCCCAGCATTTT.

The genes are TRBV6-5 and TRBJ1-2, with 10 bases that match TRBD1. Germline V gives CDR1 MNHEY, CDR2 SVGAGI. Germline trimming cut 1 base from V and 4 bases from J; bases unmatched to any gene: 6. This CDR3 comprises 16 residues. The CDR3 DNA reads TGTGCCAGCAGTTACTGGGAGACAGGGGGCCTCTATGGCTACACCTTC. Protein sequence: CASSYWETGGLYGYTF.

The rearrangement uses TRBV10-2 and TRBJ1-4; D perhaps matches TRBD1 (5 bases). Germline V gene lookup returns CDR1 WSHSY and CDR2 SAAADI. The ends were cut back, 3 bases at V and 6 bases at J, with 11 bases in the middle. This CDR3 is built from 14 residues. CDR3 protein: CASSEPGMDEKLFF. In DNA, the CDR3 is TGCGCCAGCAGTGAACCAGGGATGGATGAAAAACTGTTTTTT.

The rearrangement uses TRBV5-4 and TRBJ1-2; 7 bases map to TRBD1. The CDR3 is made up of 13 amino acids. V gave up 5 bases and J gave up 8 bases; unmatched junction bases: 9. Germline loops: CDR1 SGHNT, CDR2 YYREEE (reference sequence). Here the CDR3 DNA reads TGTGCCAGCAGGTCGGACAGGTTGGGGGGCTACACCTTC. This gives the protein CASRSDRLGGYTF.

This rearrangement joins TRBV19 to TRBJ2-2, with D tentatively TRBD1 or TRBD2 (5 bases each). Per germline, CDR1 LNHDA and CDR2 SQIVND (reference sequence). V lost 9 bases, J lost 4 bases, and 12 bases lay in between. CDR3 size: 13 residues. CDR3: CASREGSTGELFF. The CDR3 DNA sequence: TGTGCCAGCAGAGAGGGGAGCACCGGGGAGCTGTTTTTT.

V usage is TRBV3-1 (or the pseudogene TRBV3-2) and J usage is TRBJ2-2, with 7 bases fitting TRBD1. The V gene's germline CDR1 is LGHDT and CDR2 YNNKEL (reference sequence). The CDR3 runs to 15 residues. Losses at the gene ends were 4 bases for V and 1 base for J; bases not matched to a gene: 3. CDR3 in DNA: TGTGCCAGCAGCCCCCGGACAGGGAACACCGGGGAGCTGTTTTTT. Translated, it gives CASSPRTGNTGELFF.

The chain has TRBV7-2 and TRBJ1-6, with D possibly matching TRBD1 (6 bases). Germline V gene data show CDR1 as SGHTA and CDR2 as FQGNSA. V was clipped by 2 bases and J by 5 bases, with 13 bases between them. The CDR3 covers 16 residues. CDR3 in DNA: TGTGCCAGCAGCTTACGGTCCGGGGGCAATAATTCACCCCTCCACTTT. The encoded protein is CASSLRSGGNNSPLHF.

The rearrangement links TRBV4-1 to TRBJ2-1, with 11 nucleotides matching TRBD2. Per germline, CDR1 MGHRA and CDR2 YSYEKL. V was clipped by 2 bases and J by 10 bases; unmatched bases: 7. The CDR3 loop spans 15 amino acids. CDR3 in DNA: TGCGCCAGCAGCCAACCGGGACTAGCGGCCGTCGAGCAGTTCTTC. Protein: CASSQPGLAAVEQFF.

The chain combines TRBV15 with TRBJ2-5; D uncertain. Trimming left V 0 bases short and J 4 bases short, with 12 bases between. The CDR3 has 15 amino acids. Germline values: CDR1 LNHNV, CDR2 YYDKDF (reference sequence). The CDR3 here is CATSRDRVARETQYF. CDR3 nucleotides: TGTGCCACCAGCAGAGATAGGGTGGCGAGAGAGACCCAGTACTTC.

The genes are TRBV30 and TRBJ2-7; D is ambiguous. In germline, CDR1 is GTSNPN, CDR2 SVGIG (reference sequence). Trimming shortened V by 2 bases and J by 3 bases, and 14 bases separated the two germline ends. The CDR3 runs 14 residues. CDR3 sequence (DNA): TGTGCCTGGAGTATGGGTTTACAACTCTACGAGCAGTACTTC. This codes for CAWSMGLQLYEQYF.

As DNA, the CDR3 is TGTGCCAGCATCCTGACAGGGGCGAACACCGGGGAGCTGTTTTTT. Amino acids: CASILTGANTGELFF. The chain has TRBV7-2 and TRBJ2-2, with 8 bases fitting TRBD1. The V and J ends lost 7 bases and 0 bases, in that order; junction bases with no gene match: 4. The CDR3 is 15 amino acids. Germline CDR1 and CDR2: SGHTA and FQGNSA.